This TCR beta chain was identified during a study of T-cell reconstitution after alpha-beta-depleted transplantation in children. Whole-study findings and limits: Among T cells one year after transplant, newly produced cells accounted for most counts and diversity.

Preparing the TCRbeta library involved the use of unique molecular identifiers. A single record per CDR3 protein comes from TCRdb applying MiXCR to the PCR reads. The table shows 70,000 to 95,000 distinct CDR3 sequences, with around 18% occurring only once. The CDR3 runs 18 residues. Germline V gives CDR1 SGHVS, CDR2 FQNEAQ. Germline trimming cut 1 base from V and 2 bases from J; bases unmatched to any gene: 9. A remark on this clonotype: Its specificity is not known.

This clonotype originated in a male patient aged 2 to 9 who had a stem cell transplant for acute lymphoblastic leukemia, so the T cells may come from the graft donor. V usage is TRBV7-8 and J usage is TRBJ2-2, with 8 nucleotides matching TRBD2. The starting material was PBMCs, mostly from graft donor cells, obtained 360 days after TCRalphabeta/CD19-depleted stem cell transplant. The CDR3 spells CASSLGRGGRYNTGELFF. The CDR3 DNA follows: TGTGCCAGCAGCTTAGGTCGGGGGGGAAGATATAACACCGGGGAGCTGTTTTTT.